Listed below are T cell receptor beta chains from one sample, sequenced in a study of CDR3 diversity in severe acne. MiXCR was run by TCRdb on the PCR reads, yielding one entry per CDR3 protein. The sample comprises about 90,000 distinct CDR3 sequences, 45% to 55% of which are singletons, and roughly 12% rests with the top ten. Sequencing used blood. The receptors come from a male donor with severe acne vulgaris. The CDR3 runs from the conserved cysteine through the conserved F or W. Each record gives: D gene, J gene, V gene, clone size, CDR3 DNA, CDR3 protein. The D gene is left open where the match is weak. Some rows have no size entry. The others give once, few or many, or a class for an expanded clone.

>TRBD1|TRBJ1-4|TRBV25-1|-
TGTGCCAGCAGTGAAGGAGGTACAGGGACAGGAAAACTGTTTTTT
CASSEGGTGTGKLFF
>-|TRBJ1-6|TRBV10-1|few
TGCGCCAGCAGTGCAGGGGAAACGGACTCACCCCTCCACTTT
CASSAGETDSPLHF
>TRBD2|TRBJ2-1|TRBV15|many
TGTGCCACCAGCAGAGATGCGGGAGCCAATGAGCAGTTCTTC
CATSRDAGANEQFF
>-|TRBJ1-6|TRBV4-3|-
TGCGCCAGCAGCCCAGGCGAGAATTCACCCCTCCACTTT
CASSPGENSPLHF
>-|TRBJ1-1|TRBV20-1|-
TGCAGAGCCCTCCGGGGGAACACTGAAGCTTTCTTT
CRALRGNTEAFF
>-|TRBJ2-7|TRBV11-2|few
TGTGCCAGCAGCCCAATTCGGAGCTCCTACGAGCAGTACTTC
CASSPIRSSYEQYF
>-|TRBJ1-5|TRBV2|many
TGTGCGTTCTCGACAACGGGGCTGCCCCAGCATTTT
CAFSTTGLPQHF
>-|TRBJ1-6|TRBV25-1|-
TGTGCCAGCAGTGAATCGGGACTCAGATATAATTCACCCCTCCACTTT
CASSESGLRYNSPLHF
>-|TRBJ1-1|TRBV2|many
TGTGCCAGGGTTAGGGGGGACACTGAAGCTTTCTTT
CARVRGDTEAFF
>-|TRBJ2-3|TRBV5-1|-
TGCGCCAGCAGCGCCCAGGGACGGTGGAGCACAAATACGCAGTATTTT
CASSAQGRWSTNTQYF
>-|TRBJ2-1|TRBV5-6|many
TGTGCCAGCAGCGCGGGACGGAGCTCCTACAATGAGCAGTTCTTC
CASSAGRSSYNEQFF
>TRBD2|TRBJ2-1|TRBV12-3/TRBV12-4|many
TGTGCCAGCAGTTTAGAAGCGGGAGGGTGGTTGTTCTTC
CASSLEAGGWLFF
>-|TRBJ1-1|TRBV29-1|-
TGCAGCGTCGCCCAGGGGAACACTGAAGCTTTCTTT
CSVAQGNTEAFF
>-|TRBJ2-5|TRBV10-3|-
TGTGCCAGCAGCTCGGGACTGGACCAAGAGACCCAGTACTTC
CASSSGLDQETQYF
>-|TRBJ2-7|TRBV10-3|-
TGTGCCATCAGTGACCCGGGAATTGGCTACGAGCAGTACTTC
CAISDPGIGYEQYF
>-|TRBJ1-1|TRBV11-2|-
TGTGCCAGCAGCTTAGTATTGGTAGGGGATCCCACTGAAGCTTTCTTT
CASSLVLVGDPTEAFF
>TRBD1|TRBJ2-7|TRBV4-1|medium-sized
TGCGCCAGCAGCCAGAACAGGGGGCCGTACGAGCAGTACTTC
CASSQNRGPYEQYF
>-|TRBJ1-1|TRBV19|-
TGTGCCAGTAGTATTGGGTTCCCGAGGAACACTGAAGCTTTCTTT
CASSIGFPRNTEAFF
>-|TRBJ2-3|TRBV29-1|-
TGCAGCGTTGAAGATCTTCAAGGGGGTCGCGCAGATACGCAGTATTTT
CSVEDLQGGRADTQYF
>-|TRBJ2-5|TRBV5-1|-
TGCGCCAGCAGCTTGCAGGGGGGGAATCAGCCCCAGTACTTC
CASSLQGGNQPQYF
>-|TRBJ1-4|TRBV6-1|many
TGTGCCAGCAGTTCCATAGCAGGGGCGGATGAAAAACTGTTTTTT
CASSSIAGADEKLFF
>-|TRBJ2-1|TRBV12-3/TRBV12-4|medium-sized
TGTGCCAGCAGTTTAAACAGGTGGAATGAGCAGTTCTTC
CASSLNRWNEQFF
>TRBD1|TRBJ1-4|TRBV29-1|-
TGCAGCGTTGTAGGACAGGAGAATGAAAAACTGTTTTTT
CSVVGQENEKLFF
>-|TRBJ2-7|TRBV11-3|-
TGTGCCAGCAGCCAGGAACAGGGCTATACCTACGAGCAGTACTTC
CASSQEQGYTYEQYF
>-|TRBJ2-5|TRBV20-1|once
TGCAATGCTAGAGAGGGAGGAGATACCCAGTACTTC
CNAREGGDTQYF
>TRBD2|TRBJ2-1|TRBV7-9|-
TGTGCCAGCAGCCCGCCGACTAGCGGGAGGGTGGGTAATGAGCAGTTCTTC
CASSPPTSGRVGNEQFF
>-|TRBJ2-2|TRBV2|once
TGTGCCAGCAGCCGAGACCCCGGGGAGCTGTTTTTT
CASSRDPGELFF
>TRBD1|TRBJ2-7|TRBV12-3/TRBV12-4|-
TGTGCCACCAGTGACCGGCGGGGACAGGCTCCCTACGAGCAGTACTTC
CATSDRRGQAPYEQYF
>TRBD1|TRBJ2-7|TRBV12-3/TRBV12-4|-
TGTGCCAGCAGCAATGACAGGGGCTACGAGCAGTACTTC
CASSNDRGYEQYF
>-|TRBJ2-2|TRBV4-1|-
TGCGCCAGCAGCCCGAAGCGGCAGCCGAACACCGGGGAGCTGTTTTTT
CASSPKRQPNTGELFF
>TRBD2|TRBJ2-1|TRBV20-1|once
TGCAGTGCTGAGAGCGGGAGGGGCAATGAGCAGTTCTTC
CSAESGRGNEQFF
>TRBD1|TRBJ1-1|TRBV25-1|-
TGTGCCAGCAGTAGGACAGGGGACCGCACTGAAGCTTTCTTT
CASSRTGDRTEAFF
>TRBD1|TRBJ1-6|TRBV10-3|-
TGTGCCGTTCGGGGACAGGACTATTCACCCCTCCACTTT
CAVRGQDYSPLHF
>-|TRBJ2-2|TRBV28|many
TGTGCCAGCAGCAGTCTGGGGACCACCGGGGAGCTGTTTTTT
CASSSLGTTGELFF
>-|TRBJ2-7|TRBV9|-
TGTGCCAGCAGCGGGGGAGACAGCTACGAGCAGTACTTC
CASSGGDSYEQYF